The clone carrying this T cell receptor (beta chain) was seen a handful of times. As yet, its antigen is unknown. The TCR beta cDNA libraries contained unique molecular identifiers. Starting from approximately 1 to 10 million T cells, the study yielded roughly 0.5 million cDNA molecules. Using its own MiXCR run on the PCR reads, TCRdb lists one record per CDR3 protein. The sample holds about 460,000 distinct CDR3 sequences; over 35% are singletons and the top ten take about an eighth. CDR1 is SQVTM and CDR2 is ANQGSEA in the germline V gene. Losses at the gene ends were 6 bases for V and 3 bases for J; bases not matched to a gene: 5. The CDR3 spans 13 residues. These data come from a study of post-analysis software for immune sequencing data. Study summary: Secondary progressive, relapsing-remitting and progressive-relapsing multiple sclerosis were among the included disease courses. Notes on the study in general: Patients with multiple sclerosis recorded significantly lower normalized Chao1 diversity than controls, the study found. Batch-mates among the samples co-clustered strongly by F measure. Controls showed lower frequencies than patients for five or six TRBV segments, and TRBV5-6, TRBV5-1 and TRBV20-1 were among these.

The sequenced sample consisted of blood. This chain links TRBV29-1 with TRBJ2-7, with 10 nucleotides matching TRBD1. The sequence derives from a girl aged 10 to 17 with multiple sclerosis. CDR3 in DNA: TGCAGCGTAGCCGGGACAGGGGTCTACGAGCAGTACTTC. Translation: CSVAGTGVYEQYF.